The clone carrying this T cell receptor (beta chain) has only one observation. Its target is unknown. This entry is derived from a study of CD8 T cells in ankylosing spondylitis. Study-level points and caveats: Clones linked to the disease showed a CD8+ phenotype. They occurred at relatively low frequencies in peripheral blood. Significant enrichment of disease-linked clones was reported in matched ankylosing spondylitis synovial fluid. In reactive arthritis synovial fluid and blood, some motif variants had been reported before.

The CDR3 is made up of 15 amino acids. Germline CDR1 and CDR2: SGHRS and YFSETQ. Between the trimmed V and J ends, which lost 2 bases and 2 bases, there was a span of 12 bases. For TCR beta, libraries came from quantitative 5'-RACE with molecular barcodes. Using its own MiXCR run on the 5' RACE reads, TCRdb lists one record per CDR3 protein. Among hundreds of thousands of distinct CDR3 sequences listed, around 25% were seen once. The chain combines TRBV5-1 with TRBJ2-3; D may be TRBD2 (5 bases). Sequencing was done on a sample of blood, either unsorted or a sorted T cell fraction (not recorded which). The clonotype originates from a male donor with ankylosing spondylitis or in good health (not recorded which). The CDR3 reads CASSFSAHPTDTQYF. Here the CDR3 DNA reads TGCGCCAGCAGCTTTAGCGCACATCCCACAGATACGCAGTATTTT.